One sample yielded the 2 T cell receptor beta chains listed below, sequenced in a study of T cell clonality in common variable immunodeficiency. Produced via immunoSEQ multiplex PCR; TCRdb's table is partial and in-frame only. The repertoire shows some 80,000 clones, none seen only once; the top ten take 0.75% to 1%. Sequencing used peripheral blood mononuclear cells. The receptors here all came from a person between 18 and 75 years old in good health.

In its sample, this clone was seen many times. The DNA ends 3 residues before the CDR3 does, and the rest of the CDR3 is filled in from the germline J gene. This chain connects TRBV18 to TRBJ2-1, with D perhaps matching TRBD1 or TRBD2 (6 bases each). The germline V and J ends were trimmed by 8 bases and 4 bases, with 18 bases remaining between them. There are 15 residues in the CDR3. Germline CDR1 KGHSH, CDR2 LQKENI. The CDR3 reads CASNREGEAYNEQFF. CDR3 bases read: TGTGCCAGCAACAGAGAGGGGGAGGCTTACAATGAG.

Ten or more counts support this clone. Sequencing ends 3 residues short of the CDR3 end; the germline J gene provides the rest. The chain employs TRBV12-3 or TRBV12-4 and TRBJ1-4; 7 bases fit TRBD1. The V gene end was trimmed by 1 base and the J gene end by 8 bases; junction bases not matched to a gene: 10. The CDR3 is made up of 16 amino acids. CDR3 region: CASSLGDRSLREKLFF. The CDR3 DNA, read in part, is TGTGCCAGCAGTTTAGGGGACAGATCCCTTAGAGAAAAA.